These 9 T cell receptor beta chains came from one sample sequenced in a study of radiation and T cells in renal cell carcinoma. This sample's time point: blood 2 weeks post-SBRT. Treatment given: 15 Gy SBRT to primary tumor, nephrectomy 4 weeks later. Generated by immunoSEQ multiplex PCR, the TCRdb table keeps only in-frame clones and is missing some. The sample carries about 130,000 clones, 88% recorded once. Sequenced material: blood, taken from a patient whose treatment included radiotherapy and nephrectomy. The receptors here all came from a woman in her 70s with renal cell carcinoma.

The chain has TRBV27 and TRBJ2-3; 8 nucleotides align to TRBD1. The CDR3 is 14 residues long. The junction had 6 bases not matched to a gene; V was cut back by 6 bases and J by 4 bases. The V gene's germline CDR1 is MNHEY and CDR2 SMNVEV (reference sequence). The CDR3 is CASSRTGWSDTQYF. The CDR3 DNA reads TGTGCCAGCAGCCGGACAGGGTGGTCAGATACGCAGTATTTT.

V is TRBV6-5 and J is TRBJ1-6; perhaps TRBD1 as D (6 bases). Per germline, CDR1 MNHEY and CDR2 SVGAGI. The CDR3 is made up of 12 amino acids. Trimming took 7 bases from V and 9 from J, leaving 10 bases between them. In nucleotides, the CDR3 is TGTGCCAGCAACCAGGGGAGTTCACCCCTCCACTTT. Translation gives CASNQGSSPLHF.

In its sample, this clone was seen once. The chain has TRBV29-1 and TRBJ1-2, with TRBD1 as a possible D gene (6 bases). CDR1 is SQVTM and CDR2 is ANQGSEA in the germline V gene. Trimming pared 6 bases from V and 3 bases from J, leaving 14 bases between. CDR3 length: 13 residues. This CDR3 is CSVLPGAYYGYTF. The CDR3 DNA follows: TGCAGCGTCCTCCCGGGGGCTTACTATGGCTACACCTTC.

The rearrangement uses TRBV7-2 and TRBJ2-7; TRBD2 might be the D (5 bases). The V gene lost 4 bases and the J gene lost 10 bases, with 17 bases spanning the gap. Germline V CDR1 and CDR2: SGHTA, FQGNSA. The CDR3 covers 13 residues. Written as DNA, the CDR3 is TGTGCCAGCAGCTCCCCCGGGGTGGGCCTCCAGTACTTC. This sequence encodes CASSSPGVGLQYF.

V is TRBV5-8 and J is TRBJ1-1; D ambiguous. In germline, CDR1 is SGHTS, CDR2 YDEGEE. CDR3 length equals 15 residues. The V gene lost 0 bases and the J gene lost 0 bases, with 9 bases spanning the gap. CDR3 nucleotide sequence: TGTGCCAGCAGCTTGGGAGGACGGATGAACACTGAAGCTTTCTTT. Translation: CASSLGGRMNTEAFF.

The CDR3 DNA is TGTGCCAGCACGGGAATAAGCACAGATACGCAGTATTTT. Amino acids: CASTGISTDTQYF. The chain links TRBV7-2 to TRBJ2-3, with a tentative D call TRBD2 (5 bases). The germline V gene encodes CDR1 SGHTA and CDR2 FQGNSA. The CDR3 has 13 amino acids. Trimming stripped 7 bases from V and 0 bases from J, with 8 bases between.

This chain links TRBV6-1 with TRBJ1-1; D unclear. There are 14 residues in the CDR3. Germline lookup yields CDR1 MNHNS and CDR2 SASEGT. Trimming cost V 4 bases and J 4 bases, with 13 bases left between them. DNA of the CDR3: TGTGCCAGCAGTGCCTCTTCATGGGTCACTGAAGCTTTCTTT. This sequence encodes CASSASSWVTEAFF.

This chain joins TRBV19 and TRBJ1-1; 8 bases fit TRBD1. Trimming took 3 bases from V and 4 from J; bases not matched to a gene: 7. Per the germline V gene, CDR1 is LNHDA and CDR2 is SQIVND (reference sequence). The CDR3 has 15 residues. CDR3 region: CASSIIRTGSTEAFF. The CDR3 DNA follows: TGTGCCAGTAGTATCATAAGGACAGGGAGCACTGAAGCTTTCTTT. The full variable domain, its missing parts supplied by reference TRBV19 and TRBJ1-1, is DGGITQSPKYLFRKEGQNVTLSCEQNLNHDAMYWYRQDPGQGLRLIYYSQIVNDFQKGDIAEGYSVSREKKESFPLTVTSAQKNPTAFYLCASSIIRTGSTEAFFGQGTRLTVV.

The chain couples TRBV27 to TRBJ2-1, with 8 bases fitting TRBD2. This CDR3 is 14 amino acids long. Germline V gives CDR1 MNHEY, CDR2 SMNVEV (reference sequence). V lost 4 bases and J lost 6; bases outside the gene matches: 5. CDR3 protein: CASSSGGAFNEQFF. The CDR3 coding sequence is TGTGCCAGCAGTTCCGGGGGGGCCTTCAATGAGCAGTTCTTC.